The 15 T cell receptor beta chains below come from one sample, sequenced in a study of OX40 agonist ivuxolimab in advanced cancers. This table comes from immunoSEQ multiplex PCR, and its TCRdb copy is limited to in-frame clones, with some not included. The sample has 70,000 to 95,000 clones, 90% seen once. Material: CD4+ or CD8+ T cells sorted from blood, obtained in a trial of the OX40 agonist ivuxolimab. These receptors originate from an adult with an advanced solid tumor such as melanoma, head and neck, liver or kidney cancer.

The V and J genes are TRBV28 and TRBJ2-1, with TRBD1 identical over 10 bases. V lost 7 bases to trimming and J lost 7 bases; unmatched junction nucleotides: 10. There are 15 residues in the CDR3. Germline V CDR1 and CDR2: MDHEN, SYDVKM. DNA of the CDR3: TGTGCCAGCATTAAGGACAGGGGGTTCGAGAATGAGCAGTTCTTC. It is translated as CASIKDRGFENEQFF.

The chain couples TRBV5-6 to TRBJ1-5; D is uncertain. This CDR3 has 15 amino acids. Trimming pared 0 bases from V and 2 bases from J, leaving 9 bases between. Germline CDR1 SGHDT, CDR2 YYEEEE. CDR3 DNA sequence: TGTGCCAGCAGCTTGGGCGCTGGGGGCAATCAGCCCCAGCATTTT. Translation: CASSLGAGGNQPQHF. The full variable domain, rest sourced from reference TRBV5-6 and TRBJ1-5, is DAGVTQSPTHLIKTRGQQVTLRCSPKSGHDTVSWYQQALGQGPQFIFQYYEEEERQRGNFPDRFSGHQFPNYSSELNVNALLLGDSALYLCASSLGAGGNQPQHFGDGTRLSIL.

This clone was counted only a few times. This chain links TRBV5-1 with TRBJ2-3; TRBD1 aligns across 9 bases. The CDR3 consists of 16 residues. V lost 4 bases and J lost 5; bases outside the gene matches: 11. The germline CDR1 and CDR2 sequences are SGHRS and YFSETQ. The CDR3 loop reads CASSVGGTGSGDTQYF. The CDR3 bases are TGCGCCAGCAGCGTTGGAGGGACAGGGAGTGGAGATACGCAGTATTTT.

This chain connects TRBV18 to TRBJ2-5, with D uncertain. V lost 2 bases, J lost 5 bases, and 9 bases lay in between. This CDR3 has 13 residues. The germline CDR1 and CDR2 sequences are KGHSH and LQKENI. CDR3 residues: CASSPGVGETQYF. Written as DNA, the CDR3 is TGTGCCAGCTCACCAGGGGTTGGGGAGACCCAGTACTTC. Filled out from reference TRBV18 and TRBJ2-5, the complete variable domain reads NAGVMQNPRHLVRRRGQEARLRCSPMKGHSHVYWYRQLPEEGLKFMVYLQKENIIDESGMPKERFSAEFPKEGPSILRIQQVVRGDSAAYFCASSPGVGETQYFGPGTRLLVL.

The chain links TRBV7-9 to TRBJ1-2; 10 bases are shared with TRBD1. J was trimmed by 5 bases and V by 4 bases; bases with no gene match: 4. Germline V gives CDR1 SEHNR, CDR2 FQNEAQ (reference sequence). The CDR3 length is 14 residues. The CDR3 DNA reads TGTGCCAGCAGCTCAAGGGACAGGGGATATGGCTACACCTTC. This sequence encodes CASSSRDRGYGYTF.

CDR3 sequence: CASSFSQANIGGYTF. The DNA for the CDR3 is TGTGCCAGCAGTTTTTCACAGGCAAACATCGGGGGCTACACCTTC. This chain connects TRBV28 to TRBJ1-2, with D possibly being TRBD1 (5 bases). The CDR3 is 15 residues long. Trimming pared 3 bases from V and 8 bases from J, leaving 19 bases between. Germline V gene lookup returns CDR1 MDHEN and CDR2 SYDVKM.

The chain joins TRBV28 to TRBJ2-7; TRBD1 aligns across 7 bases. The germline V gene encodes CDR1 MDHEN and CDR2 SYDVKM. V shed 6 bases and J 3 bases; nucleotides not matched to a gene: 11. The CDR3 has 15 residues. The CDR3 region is CASSPNPDRIYEQYV. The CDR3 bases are TGTGCCAGCAGCCCTAACCCGGACAGGATCTACGAGCAGTACGTC.

In nucleotides, the CDR3 is TGTGCCTGGAGTCCCAGCCGGGACGGACTTTATGGCTACACCTTC. Translation gives CAWSPSRDGLYGYTF. The V gene is TRBV30, the J gene TRBJ1-2; possibly TRBD1 for D (5 bases). The germline V gene encodes CDR1 GTSNPN and CDR2 SVGIG (reference sequence). V was shortened by 2 bases and J by 5 bases, with 18 bases between the two germline ends. The CDR3 extends over 15 amino acids.

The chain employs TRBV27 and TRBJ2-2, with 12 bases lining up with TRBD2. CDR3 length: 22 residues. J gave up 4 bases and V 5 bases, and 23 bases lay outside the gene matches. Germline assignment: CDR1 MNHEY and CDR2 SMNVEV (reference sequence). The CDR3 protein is CASSPIPLFGARTSGATGELFF. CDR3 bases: TGTGCCAGCAGTCCAATACCCCTCTTCGGGGCTCGGACTAGCGGGGCCACCGGGGAGCTGTTTTTT.

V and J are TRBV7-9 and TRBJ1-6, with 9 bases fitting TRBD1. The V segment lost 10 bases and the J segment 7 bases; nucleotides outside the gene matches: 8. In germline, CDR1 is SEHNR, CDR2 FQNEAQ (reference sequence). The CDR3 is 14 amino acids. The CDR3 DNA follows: TGTGCCACCAATGCCGGGACAGGGAATTCACCCCTCCACTTT. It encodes CATNAGTGNSPLHF.

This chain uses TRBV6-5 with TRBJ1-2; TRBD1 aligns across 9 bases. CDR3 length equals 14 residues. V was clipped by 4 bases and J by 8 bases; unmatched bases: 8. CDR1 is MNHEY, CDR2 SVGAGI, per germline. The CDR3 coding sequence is TGTGCCAGCAGTTTACAGGGGGCCGCTGACGGCTACACCTTC. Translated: CASSLQGAADGYTF.

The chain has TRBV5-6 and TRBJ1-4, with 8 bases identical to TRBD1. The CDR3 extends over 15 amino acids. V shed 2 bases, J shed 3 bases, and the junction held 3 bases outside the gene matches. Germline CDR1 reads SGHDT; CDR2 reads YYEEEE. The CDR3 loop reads CASSLQGGSNEKLFF. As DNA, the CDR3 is TGTGCCAGCAGCTTACAGGGGGGGTCTAATGAAAAACTGTTTTTT.

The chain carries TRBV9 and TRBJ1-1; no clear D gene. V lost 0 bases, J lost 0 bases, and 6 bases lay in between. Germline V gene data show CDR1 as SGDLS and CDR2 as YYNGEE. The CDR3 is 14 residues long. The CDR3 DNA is TGTGCCAGCAGCGTAGGCAGCATGAACACTGAAGCTTTCTTT. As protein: CASSVGSMNTEAFF. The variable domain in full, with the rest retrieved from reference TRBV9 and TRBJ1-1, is DSGVTQTPKHLITATGQRVTLRCSPRSGDLSVYWYQQSLDQGLQFLIQYYNGEERAKGNILERFSAQQFPDLHSELNLSSLELGDSALYFCASSVGSMNTEAFFGQGTRLTVV.

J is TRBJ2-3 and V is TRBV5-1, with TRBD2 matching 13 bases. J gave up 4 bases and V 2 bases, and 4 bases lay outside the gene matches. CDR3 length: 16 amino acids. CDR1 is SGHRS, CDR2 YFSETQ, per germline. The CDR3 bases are TGCGCCAGCAGCTTTACTAGCGGGGGGGAAGCAGATACGCAGTATTTT. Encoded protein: CASSFTSGGEADTQYF.

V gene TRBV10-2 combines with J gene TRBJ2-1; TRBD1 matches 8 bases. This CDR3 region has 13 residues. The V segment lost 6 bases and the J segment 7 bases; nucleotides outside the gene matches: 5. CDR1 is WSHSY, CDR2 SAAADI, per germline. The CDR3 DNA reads TGCGCCAGCAGGAGGACAGGGTGGAATGAGCAGTTCTTC. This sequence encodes CASRRTGWNEQFF.